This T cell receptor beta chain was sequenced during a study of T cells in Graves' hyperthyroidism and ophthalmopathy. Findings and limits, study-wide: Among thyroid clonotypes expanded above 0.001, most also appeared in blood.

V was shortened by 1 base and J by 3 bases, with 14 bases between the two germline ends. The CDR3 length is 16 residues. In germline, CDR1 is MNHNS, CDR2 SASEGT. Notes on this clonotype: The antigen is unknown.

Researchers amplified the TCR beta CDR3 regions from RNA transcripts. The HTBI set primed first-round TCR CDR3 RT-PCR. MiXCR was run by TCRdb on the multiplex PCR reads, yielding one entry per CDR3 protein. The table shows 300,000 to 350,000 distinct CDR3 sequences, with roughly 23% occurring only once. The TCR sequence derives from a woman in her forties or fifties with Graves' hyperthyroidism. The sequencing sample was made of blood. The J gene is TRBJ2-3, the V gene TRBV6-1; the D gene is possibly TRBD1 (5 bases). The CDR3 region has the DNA TGTGCCAGCAGTGAAGATTTGGGCAGGGCAACAGATACGCAGTATTTT. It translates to CASSEDLGRATDTQYF.